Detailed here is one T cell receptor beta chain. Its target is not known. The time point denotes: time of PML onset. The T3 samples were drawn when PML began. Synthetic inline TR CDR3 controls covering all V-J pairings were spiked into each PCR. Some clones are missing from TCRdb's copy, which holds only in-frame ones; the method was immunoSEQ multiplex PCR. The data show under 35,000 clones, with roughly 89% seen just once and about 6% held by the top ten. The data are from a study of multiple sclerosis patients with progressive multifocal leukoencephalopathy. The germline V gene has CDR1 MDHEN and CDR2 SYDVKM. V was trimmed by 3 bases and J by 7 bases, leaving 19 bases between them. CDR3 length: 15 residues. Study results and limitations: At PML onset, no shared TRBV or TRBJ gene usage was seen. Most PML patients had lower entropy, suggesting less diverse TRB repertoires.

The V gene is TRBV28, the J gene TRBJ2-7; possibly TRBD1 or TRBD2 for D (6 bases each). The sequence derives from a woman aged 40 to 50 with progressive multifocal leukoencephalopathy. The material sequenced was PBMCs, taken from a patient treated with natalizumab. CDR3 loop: CASSFISSRGQEQYF. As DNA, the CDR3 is TGTGCCAGCAGTTTCATTTCAAGTCGGGGGCAAGAGCAGTACTTC.